The sequence of this T cell receptor beta chain was determined in a study of shared clonotypes between healthy human individuals. Here immunoSEQ multiplex PCR was the method, and the copy in TCRdb shows in-frame clones only, minus some. The data contain over 750,000 clones, approximately 97% of them singletons. CD45RO-negative, CCR7-positively selected cells formed the naive CD8 fraction, excluding terminally differentiated effector memory CD45RA+ cells. CDR3 length: 18 amino acids. V was pared by 1 base and J by 6 bases, with 12 bases of the junction left unmatched. CDR1 SGHRS and CDR2 YFSETQ come from the germline V gene.

The chain carries TRBV5-1 and TRBJ2-1; 11 bases map to TRBD2. Source material: naive CD8+ T cells sorted from blood. This sequence originates from a man under 40 in good health. The CDR3 sequence is CASSLRASGRPGFNEQFF. The CDR3 DNA follows: TGCGCCAGCAGCTTGAGGGCTAGCGGGAGGCCGGGTTTCAATGAGCAGTTCTTC.